The T cell receptor beta chain described here comes from a study of blood T cell repertoires in COVID-19. The protocol was immunoSEQ multiplex PCR, while the TCRdb copy is restricted to in-frame clones and leaves out a portion. The data contain approximately 160,000 clones, 70% to 80% of them singletons. This CDR3 comprises 14 residues. Germline trimming cut 2 bases from V and 5 bases from J; bases unmatched to any gene: 6. Per the germline V gene, CDR1 is SGHRS and CDR2 is YFSETQ. Sequenced sample: peripheral blood. The chain uses TRBV5-1 and TRBJ2-7; 8 bases are shared with TRBD1. The source is a man in his 60s with acute or convalescent COVID-19. CDR3 DNA: TGCGCCAGCAGCTTCAACAGGGGGTCGGACGAGCAGTACTTC. Translation: CASSFNRGSDEQYF. The variable domain in full, completed from reference TRBV5-1 and TRBJ2-7, reads KAGVTQTPRYLIKTRGQQVTLSCSPISGHRSVSWYQQTPGQGLQFLFEYFSETQRNKGNFPGRFSGRQFSNSRSEMNVSTLELGDSALYLCASSFNRGSDEQYFGPGTRLTVT.